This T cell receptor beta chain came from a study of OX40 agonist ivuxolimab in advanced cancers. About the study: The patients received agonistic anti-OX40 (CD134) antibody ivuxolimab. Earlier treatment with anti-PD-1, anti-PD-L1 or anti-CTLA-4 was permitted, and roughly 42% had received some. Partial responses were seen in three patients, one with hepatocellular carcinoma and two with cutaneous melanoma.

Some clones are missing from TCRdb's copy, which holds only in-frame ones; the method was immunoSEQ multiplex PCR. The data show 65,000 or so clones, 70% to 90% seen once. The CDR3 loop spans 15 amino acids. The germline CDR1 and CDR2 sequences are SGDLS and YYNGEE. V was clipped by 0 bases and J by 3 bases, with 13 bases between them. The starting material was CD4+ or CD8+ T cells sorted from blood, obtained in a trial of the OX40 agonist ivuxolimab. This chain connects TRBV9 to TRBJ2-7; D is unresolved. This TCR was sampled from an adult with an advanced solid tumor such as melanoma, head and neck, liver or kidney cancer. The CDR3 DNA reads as TGTGCCAGCAGCGTAGACGGCGAGGCCCGCTACGAGCAGTACTTC. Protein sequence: CASSVDGEARYEQYF.